The rows below give T cell receptor beta chains drawn from one sample of a study of T cell responses to AZD1222 COVID-19 vaccine. Sequencing used immunoSEQ multiplex PCR; TCRdb keeps in-frame clones, though not all of them. The sample contains about 190,000 clones, approximately 92% of which appear only once. The sample consisted of peripheral blood, taken on day 0 of AZD1222 vaccination. The receptors come from an adult in good health. The CDR3 runs from the conserved cysteine through the conserved F or W.

V gene: TRBV7-9; J gene: TRBJ1-1; CDR3 protein: CASSSSGRGLRIGSFF
V gene: TRBV9; J gene: TRBJ1-2; CDR3 protein: CASSADEPRMGYTF
V gene: TRBV27; J gene: TRBJ1-1; CDR3 protein: CASSLRQATGEAFF
V gene: TRBV5-1; J gene: TRBJ1-2; CDR3 protein: CASTGSGGYTF
V gene: TRBV2; J gene: TRBJ2-7; CDR3 protein: CASSFRERQGSFF
V gene: TRBV18; J gene: TRBJ1-4; CDR3 protein: CASSLTDRDEKLFF
V gene: TRBV5-1; J gene: TRBJ1-4; CDR3 protein: CASSLGQGEKLFF
V gene: TRBV7-9; J gene: TRBJ1-3; CDR3 protein: CASSLGFSGNTIYF
V gene: TRBV18; J gene: TRBJ1-1; CDR3 protein: CASSTGTGMNTEAFF
V gene: TRBV24-1; J gene: TRBJ2-7; CDR3 protein: CATKRREGPYEQYF
V gene: TRBV28; J gene: TRBJ2-7; CDR3 protein: CASSFTGGNYYEQYF
V gene: TRBV2; J gene: TRBJ2-1; CDR3 protein: CASIWGRNEQFF
V gene: TRBV7-3; J gene: TRBJ2-5; CDR3 protein: CASSLTGYSQETQYF
V gene: TRBV3-1/TRBV3-2; J gene: TRBJ2-7; CDR3 protein: CASSQAGSEQYF
V gene: TRBV7-3; J gene: TRBJ2-2; CDR3 protein: CASSPPGTGGGRGTGELFF
V gene: TRBV6-5; J gene: TRBJ2-3; CDR3 protein: CASSSQGFGPDTQYF
V gene: TRBV28; J gene: TRBJ1-2; CDR3 protein: CASSGAGYYGYTF
V gene: TRBV19; J gene: TRBJ1-2; CDR3 protein: CASSTSPDRDNYGYTF
V gene: TRBV11-2; J gene: TRBJ2-5; CDR3 protein: CASSFQSGVEETQYF
V gene: TRBV30; J gene: TRBJ2-1; CDR3 protein: CAWSNKGQHYNEQFF
V gene: TRBV5-8; J gene: TRBJ2-3; CDR3 protein: CASSFGAGADTQYF
V gene: TRBV11-2; J gene: TRBJ1-1; CDR3 protein: CASSLESGGRTEAFF
V gene: TRBV2; J gene: TRBJ1-1; CDR3 protein: CASRGQGWTTEAFF
V gene: TRBV9; J gene: TRBJ1-4; CDR3 protein: CASSPRQGQGEKLFF
V gene: TRBV28; J gene: TRBJ1-5; CDR3 protein: CASRRRGGNQPQHF
V gene: TRBV29-1; J gene: TRBJ1-1; CDR3 protein: CSVHRGGGGTEAFF
V gene: TRBV28; J gene: TRBJ1-5; CDR3 protein: CASSLPQTSNQPQHF
V gene: TRBV15; J gene: TRBJ1-6; CDR3 protein: CATRQWTGDSPLHF